One and the same sample provided the 23 T cell receptor beta chains below, sequenced in a study of shared clonotypes between healthy human individuals (dated by TCRdb to about 2020). Libraries were constructed by the immunoSEQ multiplex PCR assay. In its TCRdb copy, this immuneACCESS table keeps in-frame sequences only and misses some clones. Where compared with another copy, unresolved V genes explain less than half of these, and the others have no known cause. Present in this sample are about 1,500,000 clones, about 96% of which were seen just once. The top ten clones comprise approximately 1.1% of the sample. The sequenced material came from naive CD4+ T cells sorted from blood. What this sample's cell subset or site label stands for: CD45RA+ positively selected. Receptors originate from a man aged 25 to 45 in good health.

CDR3: CASRHRGGQPQHF. The CDR3 bases are TGTGCCAGCAGGCACAGGGGCGGGCAGCCCCAGCATTTT. V and J are TRBV5-8 and TRBJ1-5; 7 bases map to TRBD1. V gave up 5 bases and J gave up 7 bases; unmatched junction bases: 6. Germline-derived CDR1 and CDR2 are SGHTS and YDEGEE. The CDR3 has 13 amino acids.

J is TRBJ2-2 and V is TRBV5-4; 7 nucleotides line up with TRBD1. Germline V gene data show CDR1 as SGHNT and CDR2 as YYREEE (reference sequence). The length of the CDR3 is 15 residues. V lost 5 bases to trimming and J lost 6 bases; unmatched junction nucleotides: 10. CDR3 amino acids: CASSLQGSLAGELFF. DNA for the CDR3: TGTGCCAGCAGTTTACAGGGGAGTTTAGCCGGGGAGCTGTTTTTT.

This chain links TRBV7-6 with TRBJ1-3, with D maybe TRBD1 (5 bases). This CDR3 is built from 20 residues. V was trimmed by 2 bases and J by 4 bases, leaving 27 bases between them. Germline V CDR1 and CDR2: SGHVS, FNYEAQ. This CDR3 reads CASSLLPGIGSTGPGNTIYF. Here the CDR3 DNA reads TGTGCCAGCAGCTTACTACCCGGAATAGGCTCCACAGGTCCCGGAAACACCATATATTTT.

The chain recombines TRBV7-9 with TRBJ2-1, with TRBD2 matching 13 bases. Germline V gene data show CDR1 as SEHNR and CDR2 as FQNEAQ (reference sequence). CDR3 length: 17 amino acids. The V and J ends lost 2 bases and 5 bases, in that order; junction bases with no gene match: 6. CDR3 region: CASSLRLTSGRDNEQFF. In nucleotides, the CDR3 is TGTGCCAGCAGCTTAAGGCTTACTAGCGGGAGGGACAATGAGCAGTTCTTC.

This clone was observed a single time. The rearrangement joins TRBV7-2 to TRBJ2-7; 10 nucleotides align to TRBD2. Germline V gene data show CDR1 as SGHTA and CDR2 as FQGNSA. J gave up 1 base and V 5 bases, and 5 bases lay outside the gene matches. This CDR3 has 15 residues. The CDR3 region is CASSPSGSWSYEQYF. Here the CDR3 DNA reads TGTGCCAGCAGCCCTAGCGGGAGCTGGTCCTACGAGCAGTACTTC.

In regard to this clone: Other DNA sequences in this sample translate to the same CDR3. V is TRBV18 and J is TRBJ2-3; weak D call: TRBD2 (5 bases). The CDR3 is made up of 14 amino acids. Germline V gene data show CDR1 as KGHSH and CDR2 as LQKENI. V was pared by 0 bases and J by 3 bases, with 7 bases between. The CDR3, as DNA: TGTGCCAGCTCACCACCGTCGGGGACAGATACGCAGTATTTT. Protein: CASSPPSGTDTQYF.

V gene TRBV27 combines with J gene TRBJ1-4; no reliable D call. Trimming shortened V by 2 bases and J by 5 bases, and 9 bases separated the two germline ends. CDR1 and CDR2 (germline): MNHEY, SMNVEV (reference sequence). The CDR3 totals 14 residues. This chain's CDR3 is CASSLKSLNEKLFF. CDR3 coding DNA: TGTGCCAGCAGTTTAAAGTCTCTAAATGAAAAACTGTTTTTT.

The rearrangement links TRBV14 to TRBJ2-7, with D uncertain. The CDR3 is 12 amino acids. The ends were cut back, 1 base at V and 4 bases at J, with 5 bases in the middle. The germline CDR1 and CDR2 sequences are SGHDN and FVKESK. The chain's CDR3 is CASSQVGYEQYF. CDR3 nucleotides: TGTGCCAGCAGCCAAGTGGGATACGAGCAGTACTTC.

J is TRBJ1-2 and V is TRBV5-6; 8 nucleotides align to TRBD1. Germline trimming cut 2 bases from V and 6 bases from J; bases unmatched to any gene: 9. The germline V gene encodes CDR1 SGHDT and CDR2 YYEEEE. The CDR3 length is 15 residues. The CDR3 region has the DNA TGTGCCAGCAGCTTCTCGCAGGGGGCGCGTGATGGCTACACCTTC. It yields the protein CASSFSQGARDGYTF. Combining the CDR3 with reference TRBV5-6 and TRBJ1-2 gives the whole variable domain DAGVTQSPTHLIKTRGQQVTLRCSPKSGHDTVSWYQQALGQGPQFIFQYYEEEERQRGNFPDRFSGHQFPNYSSELNVNALLLGDSALYLCASSFSQGARDGYTFGSGTRLTVV.

V is TRBV19 and J is TRBJ2-1; TRBD1 or TRBD2 may be the D gene (5 bases each). The CDR3 totals 15 residues. Per germline, CDR1 LNHDA and CDR2 SQIVND (reference sequence). Trimming removed 6 bases at V and 1 base at J, with 13 bases between. As DNA, the CDR3 is TGTGCCAGTAGCGAGGGGCATATTTCCTACAATGAGCAGTTCTTC. It specifies CASSEGHISYNEQFF. The full variable domain, in which reference TRBV19 and TRBJ2-1 provide the parts outside the CDR3, is DGGITQSPKYLFRKEGQNVTLSCEQNLNHDAMYWYRQDPGQGLRLIYYSQIVNDFQKGDIAEGYSVSREKKESFPLTVTSAQKNPTAFYLCASSEGHISYNEQFFGPGTRLTVL.

V usage is TRBV27 and J usage is TRBJ2-2; no clear D gene. The V gene lost 6 bases and the J gene lost 5 bases, with 7 bases spanning the gap. This CDR3 has 12 residues. Germline CDR1 reads MNHEY; CDR2 reads SMNVEV (reference sequence). CDR3 nucleotides: TGTGCCAGCAGCTTAGTGACCGGGGAGCTGTTTTTT. Its protein is CASSLVTGELFF.

The chain is built from TRBV5-4 and TRBJ1-1, with 7 nucleotides matching TRBD1. Losses at the gene ends were 4 bases for V and 2 bases for J; bases not matched to a gene: 11. From germline, CDR1 is SGHNT and CDR2 YYREEE (reference sequence). There are 16 residues in the CDR3. CDR3 DNA sequence: TGTGCCAGCAGCCTGTATCCCACAGGGGAAAACACTGAAGCTTTCTTT. Its translation is CASSLYPTGENTEAFF. The variable domain in full, with the rest retrieved from reference TRBV5-4 and TRBJ1-1, is ETGVTQSPTHLIKTRGQQVTLRCSSQSGHNTVSWYQQALGQGPQFIFQYYREEENGRGNFPPRFSGLQFPNYSSELNVNALELDDSALYLCASSLYPTGENTEAFFGQGTRLTVV.

The gene calls are TRBV5-5 and TRBJ1-1; D might be TRBD1 (5 bases). V was trimmed by 3 bases and J by 6 bases, leaving 9 bases between them. The length of the CDR3 is 12 residues. The germline V gene has CDR1 SGHKS and CDR2 YYEKEE (reference sequence). In DNA, the CDR3 is TGTGCCAGCAGCTCCTCGGGGCCTGAAGCTTTCTTT. The encoded protein is CASSSSGPEAFF.

V is TRBV7-2 and J is TRBJ1-1; the D is unclear. V was shortened by 5 bases and J by 6 bases, with 10 bases between the two germline ends. There are 12 residues in the CDR3. Per germline, CDR1 SGHTA and CDR2 FQGNSA. CDR3 amino acids: CASSHTLAEAFF. The CDR3 region has the DNA TGTGCCAGCAGCCATACGCTGGCTGAAGCTTTCTTT.

The chain uses TRBV7-8 and TRBJ2-2; D gene ambiguous. The CDR3 length is 14 residues. V was shortened by 7 bases and J by 9 bases, with 18 bases between the two germline ends. The V gene's germline CDR1 is SGHVS and CDR2 FQNEAQ. The CDR3 loop reads CASNGQTPSRELFF. DNA for the CDR3: TGTGCCAGCAACGGGCAGACCCCGAGCCGGGAGCTGTTTTTT.

The gene calls are TRBV30 and TRBJ1-2; the D is unclear. CDR3 length: 10 amino acids. Trimming cost V 3 bases and J 14 bases, with 13 bases left between them. Germline assignment: CDR1 GTSNPN and CDR2 SVGIG (reference sequence). The CDR3 DNA reads TGTGCCTGGAGCCCAAATAGGGTTACCTTC. This sequence encodes CAWSPNRVTF.

V and J are TRBV25-1 and TRBJ2-3; TRBD2 agrees at 9 bases. The CDR3 is 16 residues long. Germline V lookup: CDR1 MGHDK, CDR2 SYGVNS. With V trimmed by 8 bases and J by 0 bases, 9 bases remained unmatched. In nucleotides, the CDR3 is TGTGCCAGCGAACCTAGCGGGACACAGAGCACAGATACGCAGTATTTT. This sequence encodes CASEPSGTQSTDTQYF.

The chain recombines TRBV4-1 with TRBJ2-2, with unresolved D. The CDR3 is 16 residues long. Trimming took 4 bases from V and 6 from J, leaving 18 bases between them. CDR1 is MGHRA and CDR2 is YSYEKL in the germline V gene. The CDR3: CASSPVRFFESGELFF. The CDR3, as DNA: TGCGCCAGCAGCCCTGTCAGGTTTTTCGAATCCGGGGAGCTGTTTTTT.

The rearrangement uses TRBV28 and TRBJ1-4; no clear D. The germline CDR1 and CDR2 sequences are MDHEN and SYDVKM. The CDR3 totals 12 residues. With 3 bases removed from V and 10 bases from J, the gap between germline ends came to 9 bases. The CDR3 DNA is TGTGCCAGCAGTTTCCAAGTTGGAAAACTGTTTTTT. Translating it yields CASSFQVGKLFF.

This clone was seen just once. The chain recombines TRBV11-1 with TRBJ2-7; 8 nucleotides align to TRBD2. Per germline, CDR1 SGHAT and CDR2 FQDESV (reference sequence). This CDR3 contains 16 residues. The ends lost 4 bases at V and 5 bases at J; junction bases unmatched: 13. The CDR3 DNA follows: TGTGCCAGCAGCTCCCCGGGGGGGGTGTTTGGCGACGAGCAGTACTTC. Translated: CASSSPGGVFGDEQYF. The full variable domain, with the rest looked up from reference TRBV11-1 and TRBJ2-7, is EAEVAQSPRYKITEKSQAVAFWCDPISGHATLYWYRQILGQGPELLVQFQDESVVDDSQLPKDRFSAERLKGVDSTLKIQPAELGDSAMYLCASSSPGGVFGDEQYFGPGTRLTVT.

The genes are TRBV4-1 and TRBJ2-3; 9 nucleotides align to TRBD2. In germline, CDR1 is MGHRA, CDR2 YSYEKL. CDR3 length: 16 residues. The V and J ends lost 0 bases and 7 bases, in that order; junction bases with no gene match: 8. In DNA, the CDR3 is TGCGCCAGCAGCCAAGACCCTAGCGGGAAGGAATATACGCAGTATTTT. It is translated as CASSQDPSGKEYTQYF.

The chain employs TRBV6-6 and TRBJ2-7; D not certain. V lost 5 bases and J 5 bases, leaving 7 bases between the germline ends. CDR1 and CDR2 (germline): MNHNY, SVGAGI (reference sequence). The CDR3 extends over 11 amino acids. CDR3 sequence: CASSVKDEQYF. CDR3 DNA sequence: TGTGCCAGCAGTGTCAAGGACGAGCAGTACTTC.

The chain employs TRBV9 and TRBJ2-7, with 7 nucleotides matching TRBD1. After removal of 3 bases from V and 5 bases from J, the junction contained 8 bases not matched to a gene. The V gene's germline CDR1 is SGDLS and CDR2 YYNGEE. The CDR3 has 14 amino acids. The CDR3: CASSGRQGFHEQYF. For the CDR3, the DNA is TGTGCCAGCAGCGGGCGACAGGGTTTCCACGAGCAGTACTTC.